The 32 T cell receptor beta chains reported below all come from one sample, sequenced in a study of T-cell memory formation after mild COVID-19. In TCRdb, the 5' RACE reads were re-called with MiXCR into one record per CDR3 protein. The sample has about 470,000 distinct CDR3 sequences; about 23% are singletons. The specimen sequenced was PBMCs or a T cell subset sorted from them (not recorded which). The receptors shown here come from an adult woman who had mild COVID-19 (a few samples of this study predate the infection). Cell type and time point are not known.

The genes are TRBV7-7 and TRBJ1-1, with a weak D call TRBD1 (5 bases). The CDR3 extends over 15 amino acids. Deletions cut 5 bases from V and 1 base from J, with 14 bases between. Germline V lookup: CDR1 SSHAT, CDR2 FNYEAQ (reference sequence). The CDR3 loop is CASSQTGTANTEAFF. The CDR3 DNA sequence: TGTGCCAGCAGCCAAACTGGGACGGCGAACACTGAAGCTTTCTTT.

The chain carries TRBV7-9 and TRBJ1-2; no clear D. V shed 5 bases and J shed 3 bases, with 13 bases lying between them. The CDR3 has 14 amino acids. Germline V gene sequence: CDR1 SEHNR, CDR2 FQNEAQ (reference sequence). The DNA for the CDR3 is TGTGCCAGCAGCCCCCGACGGGAGTACTATGGCTACACCTTC. Translation gives CASSPRREYYGYTF. Full variable domain (missing parts from reference TRBV7-9 and TRBJ1-2): DTGVSQNPRHKITKRGQNVTFRCDPISEHNRLYWYRQTLGQGPEFLTYFQNEAQLEKSRLLSDRFSAERPKGSFSTLEIQRTEQGDSAMYLCASSPRREYYGYTFGSGTRLTVV.

The chain joins TRBV7-9 to TRBJ2-5, with D unresolved. The CDR3 covers 15 residues. The V and J ends lost 6 bases and 0 bases respectively, with 14 bases between them. Germline V gene sequence: CDR1 SEHNR, CDR2 FQNEAQ (reference sequence). CDR3 sequence: CASSPLGLDQETQYF. CDR3 sequence (DNA): TGTGCCAGCAGTCCCCTGGGATTAGACCAAGAGACCCAGTACTTC.

The V and J genes are TRBV18 and TRBJ1-1; D is possibly TRBD1 (5 bases). CDR1 KGHSH and CDR2 LQKENI come from the germline V gene. Trimming pared 2 bases from V and 0 bases from J, leaving 10 bases between. There are 15 residues in the CDR3. This CDR3 is CASSPDSNMNTEAFF. Written as DNA, the CDR3 is TGTGCCAGCTCACCAGACAGCAACATGAACACTGAAGCTTTCTTT.

The chain has TRBV14 and TRBJ2-2; D is perhaps TRBD2 (5 bases). V lost 4 bases and J lost 4, with 7 bases in between. Germline V gene lookup returns CDR1 SGHDN and CDR2 FVKESK. The CDR3 totals 13 residues. The CDR3 DNA sequence: TGTGCCAGCAGCCCGGGGAGCACCGGGGAGCTGTTTTTT. Protein product: CASSPGSTGELFF.

This clonotype was picked up a small number of times. The rearrangement links TRBV20-1 to TRBJ2-1; D unclear. The CDR3 is 16 residues long. The germline V gene has CDR1 DFQATT and CDR2 SNEGSKA (reference sequence). Trimming pared 0 bases from V and 0 bases from J, leaving 12 bases between. The CDR3 region is CSARDRLRSSYNEQFF. The CDR3 DNA reads as TGCAGTGCTAGAGATAGACTGAGAAGCTCCTACAATGAGCAGTTCTTC.

This clonotype was counted only a few times. The chain has TRBV5-1 and TRBJ2-7; D is perhaps TRBD2 (6 bases). The length of the CDR3 is 13 residues. V was pared by 7 bases and J by 0 bases, with 11 bases between. The germline gives CDR1 SGHRS, CDR2 YFSETQ. CDR3 protein: CASVGLNSYEQYF. DNA of the CDR3: TGCGCCAGCGTTGGACTAAACTCCTACGAGCAGTACTTC. Full variable domain (outside the CDR3, taken from reference TRBV5-1 and TRBJ2-7): KAGVTQTPRYLIKTRGQQVTLSCSPISGHRSVSWYQQTPGQGLQFLFEYFSETQRNKGNFPGRFSGRQFSNSRSEMNVSTLELGDSALYLCASVGLNSYEQYFGPGTRLTVT.

This clonotype was detected only a few times. The rearrangement links TRBV29-1 to TRBJ2-7; D unresolved. The germline V and J ends were trimmed by 2 bases and 7 bases, with 6 bases remaining between them. Looked up from germline, CDR1 is SQVTM and CDR2 is ANQGSEA. This CDR3 has 10 residues. The CDR3 coding sequence is TGCAGCGTTGAAAGGGAAGAGCAGTACTTC. Encoded protein: CSVEREEQYF.

A few counts support this clonotype. The chain has TRBV30 and TRBJ2-7; D remains unclear. V dropped 2 bases and J dropped 7 bases, with 12 bases sitting between them. The CDR3 loop spans 12 amino acids. The V gene's germline CDR1 is GTSNPN and CDR2 SVGIG (reference sequence). The CDR3 DNA is TGTGCCTGGAGTTACCTATTTTTGGAGCAGTACTTC. Protein sequence: CAWSYLFLEQYF.

This clonotype was seen many times. The chain links TRBV5-5 to TRBJ2-7, with D maybe TRBD1 (6 bases). The germline CDR1 and CDR2 sequences are SGHKS and YYEKEE (reference sequence). This CDR3 is 15 amino acids long. Trimming removed 0 bases at V and 2 bases at J, with 12 bases between. This CDR3 is CASSLGGGFTYEQYF. The CDR3 DNA is TGTGCCAGCAGCTTGGGAGGGGGTTTTACCTACGAGCAGTACTTC.

This clonotype was picked up one time. The chain combines TRBV2 with TRBJ2-2; D not resolved. V shed 3 bases and J shed 0 bases, with 8 bases lying between them. This CDR3 has 15 amino acids. Looked up from germline, CDR1 is SNHLY and CDR2 is FYNNEI. In DNA, the CDR3 is TGTGCCAGCAGTGATAGGGTCTCGAACACCGGGGAGCTGTTTTTT. It is translated as CASSDRVSNTGELFF.

The V call is TRBV20-1, the J call TRBJ2-1; D may be TRBD2 (6 bases). The length of the CDR3 is 19 residues. V was cut by 2 bases and J by 3 bases, with 26 bases left in between. Germline CDR1 DFQATT, CDR2 SNEGSKA (reference sequence). The CDR3 region is CSARYRRALPGLLYNEQFF. The CDR3 DNA reads TGCAGTGCTAGATATCGCCGAGCATTACCGGGACTCCTCTACAATGAGCAGTTCTTC.

J is TRBJ2-2 and V is TRBV20-1; possibly TRBD1 for D (5 bases). CDR1 is DFQATT, CDR2 SNEGSKA, per germline (reference sequence). V shed 3 bases and J shed 5 bases, with 10 bases lying between them. This CDR3 comprises 13 residues. For the CDR3, the DNA is TGCAGTGCTAGGTCCCAGGGAACCGGGGAGCTGTTTTTT. This encodes CSARSQGTGELFF.

The J gene is TRBJ2-7, the V gene TRBV5-1; D unclear. Between the trimmed V and J ends, which lost 3 bases and 3 bases, there was a span of 7 bases. The CDR3 covers 12 residues. Germline-derived CDR1 and CDR2 are SGHRS and YFSETQ. CDR3 DNA sequence: TGCGCCAGCAGCTCCGACTTCTACGAGCAGTACTTC. This gives the protein CASSSDFYEQYF.

This clonotype was found a few times. The V and J genes are TRBV20-1 and TRBJ2-1, with unresolved D. V shed 4 bases and J shed 0 bases, with 13 bases lying between them. The CDR3 is 15 residues long. Germline V gene lookup returns CDR1 DFQATT and CDR2 SNEGSKA (reference sequence). In DNA form, the CDR3 reads TGCAGTGCTATTGCGCGACCTAACTCCTACAATGAGCAGTTCTTC. It yields the protein CSAIARPNSYNEQFF.

The sample holds a few counts of this clonotype. The CDR3 protein is CATSSRGRINTGELFF. The CDR3 nucleotides are TGTGCCACCAGCAGTCGGGGCCGGATAAACACCGGGGAGCTGTTTTTT. The chain recombines TRBV15 with TRBJ2-2; D is possibly TRBD1 or TRBD2 (5 bases each). The ends were cut back, 3 bases at V and 2 bases at J, with 13 bases in the middle. CDR3 length: 16 amino acids. The germline gives CDR1 LNHNV, CDR2 YYDKDF (reference sequence).

Concerning this clonotype itself: Its ends do not fully match the called genes, so a read error is possible. V is TRBV7-2 and J is TRBJ2-5, with 9 bases fitting TRBD1. Germline V gives CDR1 SGHTA, CDR2 FQGNSA. The CDR3 covers 16 residues. The CDR3 here is CASSLATGGRLETQYF. The CDR3, as DNA: TGTGCCAGCAGCCTAGCTACAGGGGGCCGTCTGGAGACCCAGTACTTC.

This chain links TRBV12-3 or TRBV12-4 with TRBJ2-7; 9 positions match TRBD1. The CDR3 extends over 15 amino acids. Trimming cost V 6 bases and J 3 bases; bases outside gene matches: 9. This CDR3 reads CASSLGQGGIYEQYF. DNA of the CDR3: TGTGCCAGCAGCCTGGGACAGGGTGGAATCTACGAGCAGTACTTC.

The V call is TRBV6-9, the J call TRBJ1-5, with D uncertain. Germline CDR1 is MNHGY and CDR2 is SVAAGI. Deletions cut 6 bases from V and 9 bases from J, with 3 bases between. The CDR3 extends over 9 amino acids. CDR3 region: CASRGPQHF. In DNA, the CDR3 is TGTGCCAGCAGAGGGCCCCAGCATTTT.

V gene TRBV9 combines with J gene TRBJ2-3; D perhaps matches TRBD2 (5 bases). The V and J ends lost 3 bases and 4 bases respectively, with 12 bases between them. From germline, CDR1 is SGDLS and CDR2 YYNGEE. There are 14 residues in the CDR3. The CDR3 nucleotides read TGTGCCAGCAGCGCAGCGGTAGACGCAGATACGCAGTATTTT. As protein: CASSAAVDADTQYF.

This chain joins TRBV12-3 or TRBV12-4 and TRBJ2-3, with 11 positions matching TRBD2. This CDR3 contains 19 residues. V lost 3 bases, J lost 1 base, and 12 bases stayed unmatched. The CDR3 region has the DNA TGTGCCAGCAGTTTGGGCCTAGCGGGGGGTTCGCTGGGCACAGATACGCAGTATTTT. It specifies CASSLGLAGGSLGTDTQYF.

This clonotype was seen only a few times. This rearrangement joins TRBV6-5 to TRBJ1-2; weak D call: TRBD1 (6 bases). The CDR3 loop spans 14 amino acids. Germline-derived CDR1 and CDR2 are MNHEY and SVGAGI. V was clipped by 6 bases and J by 2 bases, with 13 bases between them. CDR3 nucleotides: TGTGCCAGCAGCCCAGGGGCCCCCAACTATGGCTACACCTTC. This gives the protein CASSPGAPNYGYTF.

The J gene is TRBJ2-7, the V gene TRBV7-9; D might be TRBD2 (5 bases). Trimming pared 0 bases from V and 3 bases from J, leaving 12 bases between. Per the germline V gene, CDR1 is SEHNR and CDR2 is FQNEAQ (reference sequence). This CDR3 has 15 residues. The CDR3 nucleotides are TGTGCCAGCAGCTTAGCGGGAGCGTTCTTCTACGAGCAGTACTTC. Translating gives CASSLAGAFFYEQYF.

This chain uses TRBV11-3 with TRBJ2-5; D is uncertain. Between the trimmed V and J ends, which lost 11 bases and 7 bases, there was a span of 8 bases. Germline V lookup: CDR1 SGHNT, CDR2 YENEEA. The CDR3 contains 9 residues. CDR3 in amino acids: CADGRTQYF. The CDR3 nucleotides read TGTGCCGACGGTAGGACCCAGTACTTC.

This clonotype was observed a handful of times. The V call is TRBV24-1, the J call TRBJ2-1; D might be TRBD1 (5 bases). Germline V lookup: CDR1 KGHDR, CDR2 SFDVKD. The CDR3 totals 12 residues. V lost 4 bases and J 9 bases, leaving 9 bases between the germline ends. In nucleotides, the CDR3 is TGTGCCACCAGTGAGACAGAGGTTGAGCAGTTCTTC. It codes for CATSETEVEQFF.

The chain joins TRBV5-1 to TRBJ2-3; TRBD2 agrees at 14 bases. The V gene's germline CDR1 is SGHRS and CDR2 YFSETQ. V gave up 3 bases and J gave up 5 bases; unmatched junction bases: 5. The CDR3 runs to 16 residues. CDR3 protein: CASSYGLAGGGDTQYF. DNA of the CDR3: TGCGCCAGCAGCTACGGACTAGCGGGAGGAGGAGATACGCAGTATTTT.

V is TRBV11-3 and J is TRBJ2-3; TRBD1 is a possible D gene (7 bases). V dropped 5 bases and J dropped 6 bases, with 21 bases sitting between them. The CDR3 is 16 residues long. Germline lookup yields CDR1 SGHNT and CDR2 YENEEA. This chain's CDR3 is CASSPRQGGYSDTQYF. CDR3 in DNA: TGTGCCAGCAGCCCGAGACAGGGAGGCTACTCTGATACGCAGTATTTT.

This clonotype has a handful of counts. The V call is TRBV13, the J call TRBJ2-1; 7 bases line up with TRBD2. V trimming: 8 bases; J trimming: 6 bases; junction bases outside the gene matches: 4. CDR3 length: 12 residues. Germline CDR1 and CDR2: PRHDT and FYEKMQ (reference sequence). The chain's CDR3 is CASGGTTNEQFF. The CDR3 DNA follows: TGTGCCAGCGGGGGGACTACCAATGAGCAGTTCTTC.

V and J are TRBV6-1 and TRBJ1-1; weak D call: TRBD1 (5 bases). Germline V gene data show CDR1 as MNHNS and CDR2 as SASEGT. Trimming shortened V by 7 bases and J by 3 bases, and 12 bases separated the two germline ends. The length of the CDR3 is 13 residues. The CDR3 spells CASTVKGYTEAFF. The CDR3 nucleotides are TGTGCCAGCACGGTCAAGGGGTACACTGAAGCTTTCTTT.

This clonotype was found once. V usage is TRBV30 and J usage is TRBJ2-5; TRBD1 or TRBD2 may be the D gene (6 bases each). This CDR3 is built from 14 residues. Trimming cost V 0 bases and J 5 bases, with 13 bases left between them. Germline V gives CDR1 GTSNPN, CDR2 SVGIG (reference sequence). As DNA, the CDR3 is TGTGCCTGGAGTGTAAAAGGGGGACTGGAGACCCAGTACTTC. This encodes CAWSVKGGLETQYF.

The chain has TRBV20-1 and TRBJ2-1; 7 bases match TRBD2. In germline, CDR1 is DFQATT, CDR2 SNEGSKA (reference sequence). The CDR3 has 16 residues. V lost 1 base, J lost 6 bases, and 12 bases stayed unmatched. CDR3 bases: TGCAGTGCTAGAGGCCCTTCCCCGGGAGGTCCCAATGAGCAGTTCTTC. Translating it yields CSARGPSPGGPNEQFF.

This clonotype was seen ten or more times. CDR3 amino acids: CASSGVYEQYF. The CDR3 coding sequence is TGTGCCAGCAGCGGAGTCTACGAGCAGTACTTC. The chain combines TRBV11-2 with TRBJ2-7, with no clear D. Germline CDR1 and CDR2: SGHAT and FQNNGV. V was shortened by 5 bases and J by 3 bases, with 5 bases between the two germline ends. The CDR3 is 11 residues long.